Listed below are T cell receptor beta chains from one sample, sequenced in a study of T cells in Graves' hyperthyroidism and ophthalmopathy. TCRdb reprocessed the multiplex PCR reads via MiXCR and lists one record per CDR3 protein. In the table there are some 300,000 distinct CDR3 sequences, 16% of which are singletons. The sample comprised blood. The receptors shown here come from a man aged 25-40 years with Graves' hyperthyroidism. The CDR3 runs from the conserved cysteine through the conserved F or W. The order of the fields is clone size, CDR3 length, D gene, V gene, J gene, CDR3 protein, CDR3 DNA. The D gene is left open where the match is weak. Clone sizes are given selectively: once, few, many, or a class where the clone is expanded.

>few|17|TRBD2|TRBV24-1|TRBJ2-3
CATSDGRLAASTDTQYF
TGTGCCACCAGTGATGGGCGACTAGCGGCTAGCACAGATACGCAGTATTTT
>NA|12|NA|TRBV10-3|TRBJ2-1
CAISESSSGQFF
TGTGCCATCAGTGAGTCATCTTCAGGGCAGTTCTTC
>NA|19|NA|TRBV28|TRBJ2-7
CASSPAGQGSSGSVNEQYF
TGTGCCAGCAGTCCCGCGGGACAGGGATCCAGCGGGAGTGTCAACGAGCAGTACTTC
>many|12|NA|TRBV3-1|TRBJ2-7
CAVAEGSLEQYF
TGTGCCGTGGCGGAAGGGAGTCTCGAGCAGTACTTC
>NA|16|NA|TRBV12-3/TRBV12-4|TRBJ2-2
CASSLGQGGYAGELFF
TGTGCCAGCAGTTTGGGGCAGGGGGGATATGCCGGGGAGCTGTTTTTT
>NA|13|NA|TRBV5-1|TRBJ2-3
CASSSPLGDTQYF
TGCGCCAGCAGTTCCCCCTTAGGAGATACGCAGTATTTT
>many|15|NA|TRBV7-2|TRBJ2-7
CASSPDLGVLREQYF
TGTGCCAGCAGCCCTGATCTAGGGGTCCTCCGGGAGCAGTACTTC
>many|16|NA|TRBV18|TRBJ1-1
CASSRGTGRLNTEAFF
TGTGCCAGCTCCCGGGGGACTGGGCGGTTGAACACTGAAGCTTTCTTT
>NA|15|TRBD1|TRBV28|TRBJ1-1
CASSDTRTGLTEAFF
TGTGCCAGCAGTGATACCCGGACAGGGCTAACTGAAGCTTTCTTT
>many|15|NA|TRBV3-1|TRBJ2-3
CASSPGPSSTDTQYF
TGTGCCAGCAGCCCGGGACCCTCTAGCACAGATACGCAGTATTTT
>many|13|TRBD2|TRBV6-1|TRBJ2-5
CASTEVGGETQYF
TGTGCCAGCACCGAGGTGGGAGGGGAGACCCAGTACTTC
>many|15|TRBD1|TRBV5-1|TRBJ1-1
CASSLVSGGHTEAFF
TGCGCCAGCAGCTTGGTTTCAGGGGGCCACACTGAAGCTTTCTTT
>NA|15|TRBD2|TRBV29-1|TRBJ2-1
CSVVLGLVDSNEQFF
TGCAGCGTTGTTCTCGGACTAGTAGACTCCAATGAGCAGTTCTTC
>few|12|NA|TRBV20-1|TRBJ1-1
CSGDRPDTEAFF
TGCAGTGGAGACCGTCCCGACACTGAAGCTTTCTTT
>many|14|NA|TRBV5-1|TRBJ1-1
CASSLTGINTEAFF
TGTGCCAGCAGCTTGACAGGAATAAACACTGAAGCTTTCTTT
>many|13|TRBD1|TRBV3-1|TRBJ1-1
CASSPPGQGRAFF
TGTGCCAGCAGCCCTCCGGGACAGGGGCGAGCTTTCTTT
>few|16|NA|TRBV3-1|TRBJ2-2
CASTKRGGAGTGELFF
TGTGCCAGCACTAAGAGAGGGGGCGCGGGAACCGGGGAGCTGTTTTTT
>NA|14|TRBD2|TRBV29-1|TRBJ2-7
CSATSGSLSNEQYF
TGCAGCGCTACAAGCGGGAGCCTATCCAACGAGCAGTACTTC
>many|15|TRBD1|TRBV10-3|TRBJ2-7
CAISEPGQGAYEQYF
TGTGCCATCAGTGAGCCGGGACAGGGAGCCTACGAGCAGTACTTC
>NA|15|TRBD2|TRBV10-3|TRBJ2-1
CAISEGTSGLNEQFF
TGTGCCATCAGTGAAGGGACTAGCGGGCTAAATGAGCAGTTCTTC
>many|17|TRBD1|TRBV6-7|TRBJ1-1
CASSPRDRGDGYTEAFF
TGTGCCAGCAGTCCCCGGGACAGGGGTGATGGGTACACTGAAGCTTTCTTT
>few|14|TRBD1|TRBV20-1|TRBJ2-7
CSARQGARSYEQYF
TGCAGTGCTCGGCAGGGGGCACGATCCTACGAGCAGTACTTC
>NA|15|NA|TRBV11-3|TRBJ2-1
CASSSLAQAFNEQFF
TGTGCCAGCAGCTCCTTAGCCCAGGCCTTCAATGAGCAGTTCTTC
>NA|14|NA|TRBV6-1|TRBJ1-6
CASSSPGQNSPLHF
TGTGCCAGCAGTTCTCCCGGACAGAATTCACCCCTCCACTTT
>few|16|TRBD2|TRBV4-1|TRBJ2-1
CASSQDGLAGDNEQFF
TGCGCCAGCAGCCAAGACGGACTAGCGGGTGACAATGAGCAGTTCTTC
>many|14|NA|TRBV20-1|TRBJ2-7
CSARVFREFSEQYF
TGCAGTGCTAGAGTTTTCCGGGAGTTCAGCGAGCAGTACTTC
>NA|14|NA|TRBV7-6|TRBJ2-7
CASSLDQGIYEQYF
TGTGCCAGCAGCTTAGATCAGGGGATCTACGAGCAGTACTTC
>many|13|NA|TRBV12-5|TRBJ2-7
CASGLGFAYEQYF
TGTGCTAGTGGTTTGGGCTTCGCATACGAGCAGTACTTC
>NA|17|TRBD1|TRBV12-3/TRBV12-4|TRBJ2-5
CASTPGTGFRDSETQYF
TGTGCCAGCACTCCCGGGACAGGGTTTAGAGATTCAGAGACCCAGTACTTC
>few|15|NA|TRBV5-5|TRBJ1-2
CASSSSGQAHYGYTF
TGTGCCAGCAGCTCGTCCGGGCAGGCGCACTATGGCTACACCTTC
>many|13|NA|TRBV6-1|TRBJ2-3
CASSGRLVDTQYF
TGTGCCAGCAGTGGAAGGTTGGTGGATACGCAGTATTTT
>NA|19|NA|TRBV6-1|TRBJ1-3
CASSEALFRSTNSGNTIYF
TGTGCCAGCAGTGAGGCTTTATTTCGCTCTACGAACTCTGGAAACACCATATATTTT
>many|16|TRBD2|TRBV2|TRBJ2-1
CASSAQRLAGGNEQFF
TGTGCCAGCAGTGCCCAGCGGCTAGCGGGAGGGAATGAGCAGTTCTTC